These 16 T cell receptor beta chains were all obtained from the same sample, sequenced in a study of T cells after yellow fever vaccination (dated by TCRdb to the late 2010s). The label giving this sample's treatment or condition can be read as: live attenuated yellow fever vaccine strain. Library prep was done by 5' RACE. Sequencing took place on an Illumina HiSeq 2500. TCRdb reworked the public reads: Q25 trimming with fastp, MiXCR clone assembly, productive beta chains retained. Entries that share a CDR3 protein sequence are merged under the most common genes and DNA. The sample contains roughly 160,000 distinct CDR3 sequences, 6% to 7.5% of them found a single time. The ten biggest clones cover under 3% of the sample. The sequences come from CD4+ T cells sorted from PBMCs, collected about 5 days after the first yellow fever vaccination. The source is a man in his late teens or twenties who received the YFV17D yellow fever vaccine.

The V call is TRBV20-1, the J call TRBJ1-1; 7 nucleotides agree with TRBD1. The CDR3 is 15 amino acids. V shed 5 bases, J shed 4 bases, and the junction held 13 bases outside the gene matches. Germline V gene lookup returns CDR1 DFQATT and CDR2 SNEGSKA (reference sequence). The CDR3 DNA is TGCAGTGCTTTTCGGTTACAGGGGCAAGGCACTGAAGCTTTCTTT. Its translation is CSAFRLQGQGTEAFF.

The chain recombines TRBV7-2 with TRBJ2-7; 8 bases are a match to TRBD2. J gave up 0 bases and V 5 bases, and 6 bases lay outside the gene matches. Looked up from germline, CDR1 is SGHTA and CDR2 is FQGNSA. This CDR3 has 15 residues. As DNA, the CDR3 is TGTGCCAGCAGCCTGAGCGGGGGACACTCCTACGAGCAGTACTTC. Amino acid sequence: CASSLSGGHSYEQYF.

The J gene is TRBJ2-7, the V gene TRBV27; TRBD2 is a possible D gene (6 bases). The germline V gene encodes CDR1 MNHEY and CDR2 SMNVEV (reference sequence). V lost 4 bases, J lost 4 bases, and 14 bases lay in between. This CDR3 is 14 amino acids long. Here the CDR3 reads CASSSDLGGYEQYF. For the CDR3, the DNA is TGTGCCAGCAGTTCCGACCTAGGAGGGTACGAGCAGTACTTC.

This chain links TRBV5-4 with TRBJ1-2; 10 nucleotides align to TRBD1. This CDR3 is built from 14 residues. The germline gives CDR1 SGHNT, CDR2 YYREEE (reference sequence). Trimming removed 4 bases from V and 6 bases from J; junction bases left unmatched: 6. The CDR3 reads CASSMGDRGNGYTF. CDR3 in DNA: TGTGCCAGCAGCATGGGGGACAGGGGCAATGGCTACACCTTC.

This chain joins TRBV11-2 and TRBJ2-2, with D possibly matching TRBD1 (5 bases). Trimming took off 1 base at V and 4 bases at J, with 16 bases between the two ends. This CDR3 comprises 17 residues. The germline V gene encodes CDR1 SGHAT and CDR2 FQNNGV. CDR3 amino acids: CASSLVLGWGSTGELFF. The CDR3 nucleotides are TGTGCCAGCAGCTTAGTTCTCGGGTGGGGCAGCACCGGGGAGCTGTTTTTT.

This clonotype was observed at least ten times. The V call is TRBV9, the J call TRBJ2-1; TRBD2 matches 8 bases. This CDR3 contains 15 residues. V lost 4 bases, J lost 6 bases, and 9 bases stayed unmatched. The germline V gene encodes CDR1 SGDLS and CDR2 YYNGEE. The chain's CDR3 is CASSIDVGGANEQFF. The CDR3 region has the DNA TGTGCCAGCAGCATAGACGTCGGGGGGGCCAATGAGCAGTTCTTC.

This clonotype has a handful of counts. Its ends do not fully match the called genes, so a read error is possible. The chain joins TRBV18 to TRBJ2-7; 13 bases map to TRBD2. The CDR3 length is 16 residues. CDR1 is KGHSH and CDR2 is LQKENI in the germline V gene. The CDR3 coding sequence is TGTGCCAGCTCTCCACCGGGGGGACTAGCGGGGTACGAGCAGTACTTC. It is translated as CASSPPGGLAGYEQYF. The complete variable domain, with remaining parts taken from reference TRBV18 and TRBJ2-7, reads NAGVMQNPRHLVRRRGQEARLRCSPMKGHSHVYWYRQLPEEGLKFMVYLQKENIIDESGMPKERFSAEFPKEGPSILRIQQVVRGDSAAYFCASSPPGGLAGYEQYFGPGTRLTVT.

This clonotype was picked up a small number of times. The gene calls are TRBV5-1 and TRBJ1-1; no firm D call. From germline, CDR1 is SGHRS and CDR2 YFSETQ. The CDR3 spans 15 residues. Trimming removed 4 bases from V and 5 bases from J, with 18 bases in between. Written as DNA, the CDR3 is TGCGCCAGCAGCCCGGGGTCCCATGAATGGACTGAAGCTTTCTTT. Protein: CASSPGSHEWTEAFF.

This clonotype was counted between two and nine times. The rearrangement joins TRBV10-3 to TRBJ2-3; D is unclear. Germline lookup yields CDR1 ENHRY and CDR2 SYGVKD. The length of the CDR3 is 16 residues. V was clipped by 4 bases and J by 4 bases, with 18 bases between them. In DNA, the CDR3 is TGTGCCATCAGTGCTGGTGTCGGCACTGCGGCAGATACGCAGTATTTT. Protein: CAISAGVGTAADTQYF.

Concerning this clonotype: Possible read error: a much larger clone is one base away. This chain uses TRBV23-1 with TRBJ1-5; D gene ambiguous. TRBV23-1 is an open reading frame whose function is uncertain. Trimming cost V 10 bases and J 6 bases, with 4 bases left between them. The CDR3 sequence is 9 residues long. The chain's CDR3 is CATIQPQHF. As DNA, the CDR3 is TGCGCCACCATTCAGCCCCAGCATTTT.

This clonotype was seen only a few times. This chain uses TRBV10-3 with TRBJ1-1; D possibly corresponds to TRBD1 (6 bases). Trimming removed 4 bases from V and 1 base from J, with 13 bases in between. The CDR3 covers 15 residues. CDR1 is ENHRY and CDR2 is SYGVKD in the germline V gene. The CDR3 reads CAISALQGSNTEAFF. The CDR3 DNA is TGTGCCATCAGTGCCTTACAGGGATCGAACACTGAAGCTTTCTTT.

This rearrangement joins TRBV4-1 to TRBJ2-1; 7 bases map to TRBD1. V lost 1 base, J lost 0 bases, and 9 bases stayed unmatched. The CDR3 extends over 18 amino acids. Germline V CDR1 and CDR2: MGHRA, YSYEKL. CDR3 bases: TGCGCCAGCAGCCAAGGACAGGGCGAATGGGACTCCTACAATGAGCAGTTCTTC. Amino acids: CASSQGQGEWDSYNEQFF.

This clonotype was detected many times. The chain links TRBV5-1 to TRBJ2-5; 7 bases agree with TRBD1. V shed 5 bases and J 7 bases; nucleotides not matched to a gene: 11. Germline values: CDR1 SGHRS, CDR2 YFSETQ. This CDR3 is 14 amino acids long. The CDR3 bases are TGCGCCAGCAGTTCCTCCCGACAGGGCGGGACCCAGTACTTC. This translates into CASSSSRQGGTQYF.

The sample holds many counts of this clonotype. This rearrangement joins TRBV5-4 to TRBJ2-3, with 10 nucleotides matching TRBD2. V lost 9 bases, J lost 10 bases, and 17 bases stayed unmatched. Germline V gives CDR1 SGHNT, CDR2 YYREEE (reference sequence). The CDR3 consists of 15 residues. The CDR3 DNA follows: TGTGCCACCCAGCTTGGCGGGACTAGCGTGCAATCGCAGTATTTT. It is translated as CATQLGGTSVQSQYF.

This clonotype was observed a few times. J is TRBJ1-2 and V is TRBV4-3; D ambiguous. The germline V and J ends were trimmed by 0 bases and 8 bases, with 10 bases remaining between them. CDR3 length: 13 amino acids. Germline-derived CDR1 and CDR2 are LGHNA and YSLEER. CDR3 in DNA: TGCGCCAGCAGCCAAGAAGGGCCCGGGGGCTACACCTTC. It is translated as CASSQEGPGGYTF.

This clonotype was detected ten times or more. The chain links TRBV9 to TRBJ1-1, with TRBD1 as a possible D gene (5 bases). The CDR3 is made up of 14 amino acids. The germline V gene has CDR1 SGDLS and CDR2 YYNGEE. Trimming removed 0 bases at V and 4 bases at J, with 10 bases between. The CDR3 reads CASSVDAGGTEAFF. Written as DNA, the CDR3 is TGTGCCAGCAGCGTAGATGCGGGGGGCACTGAAGCTTTCTTT.